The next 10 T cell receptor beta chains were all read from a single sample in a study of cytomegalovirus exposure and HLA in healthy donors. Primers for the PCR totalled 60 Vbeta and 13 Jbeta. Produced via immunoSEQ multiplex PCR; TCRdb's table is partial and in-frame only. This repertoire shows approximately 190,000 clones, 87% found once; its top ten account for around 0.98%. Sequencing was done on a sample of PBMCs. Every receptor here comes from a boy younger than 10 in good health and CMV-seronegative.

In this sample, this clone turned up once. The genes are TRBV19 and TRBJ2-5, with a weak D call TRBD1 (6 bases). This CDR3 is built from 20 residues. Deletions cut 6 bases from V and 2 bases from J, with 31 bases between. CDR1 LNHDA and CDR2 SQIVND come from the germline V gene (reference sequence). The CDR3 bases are TGTGCCAGTAGCCTTGCATGGGGGCTGGACAGACAAACCCTACAAGAGACCCAGTACTTC. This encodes CASSLAWGLDRQTLQETQYF.

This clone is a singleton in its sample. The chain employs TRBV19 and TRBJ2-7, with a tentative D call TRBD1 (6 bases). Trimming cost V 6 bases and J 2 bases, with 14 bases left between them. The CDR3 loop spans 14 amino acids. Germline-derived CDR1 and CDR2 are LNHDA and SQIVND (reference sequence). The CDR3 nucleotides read TGTGCCAGTAGCGCCCGGGACAAAGCCTACGAGCAGTACTTC. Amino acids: CASSARDKAYEQYF.

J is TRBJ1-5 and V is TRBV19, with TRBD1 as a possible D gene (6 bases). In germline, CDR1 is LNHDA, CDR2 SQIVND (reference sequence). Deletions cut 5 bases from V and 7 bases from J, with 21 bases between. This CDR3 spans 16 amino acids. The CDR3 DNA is TGTGCCAGTAGTGTAGCCCCGTACAGGGAGAGACAGCCCCAGCATTTT. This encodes CASSVAPYRERQPQHF.

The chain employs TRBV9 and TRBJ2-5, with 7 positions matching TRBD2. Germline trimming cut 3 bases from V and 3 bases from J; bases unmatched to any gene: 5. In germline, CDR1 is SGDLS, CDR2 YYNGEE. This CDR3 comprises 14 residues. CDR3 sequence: CASSGGGRKETQYF. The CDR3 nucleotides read TGTGCCAGCAGCGGGGGGGGGAGAAAAGAGACCCAGTACTTC.

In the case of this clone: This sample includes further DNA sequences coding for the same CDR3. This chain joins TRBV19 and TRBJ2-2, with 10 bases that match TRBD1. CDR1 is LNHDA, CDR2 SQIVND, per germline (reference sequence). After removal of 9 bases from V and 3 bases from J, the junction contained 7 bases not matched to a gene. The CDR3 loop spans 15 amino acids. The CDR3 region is CASRDRGPYTGELFF. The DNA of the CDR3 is TGTGCCAGCAGGGACAGGGGTCCCTACACCGGGGAGCTGTTTTTT.

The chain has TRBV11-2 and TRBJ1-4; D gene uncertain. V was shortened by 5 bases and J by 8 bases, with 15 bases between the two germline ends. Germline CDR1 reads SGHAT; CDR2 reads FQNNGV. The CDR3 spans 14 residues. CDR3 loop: CASSPSSPGEKLFF. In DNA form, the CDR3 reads TGTGCCAGCAGCCCATCATCCCCCGGGGAAAAACTGTTTTTT.

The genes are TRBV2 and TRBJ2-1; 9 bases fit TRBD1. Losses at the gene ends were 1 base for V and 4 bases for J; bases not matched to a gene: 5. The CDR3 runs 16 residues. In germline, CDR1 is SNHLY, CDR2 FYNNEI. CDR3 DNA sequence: TGTGCCAGCAGTGAAGAACAGGGGGCGTATTACAATGAGCAGTTCTTC. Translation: CASSEEQGAYYNEQFF.

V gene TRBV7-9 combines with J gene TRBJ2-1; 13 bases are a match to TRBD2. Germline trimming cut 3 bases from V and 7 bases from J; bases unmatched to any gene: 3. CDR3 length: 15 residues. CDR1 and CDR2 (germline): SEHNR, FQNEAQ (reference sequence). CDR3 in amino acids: CASSLGLAGKNEQFF. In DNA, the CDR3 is TGTGCCAGCAGCTTGGGACTAGCGGGAAAAAATGAGCAGTTCTTC.

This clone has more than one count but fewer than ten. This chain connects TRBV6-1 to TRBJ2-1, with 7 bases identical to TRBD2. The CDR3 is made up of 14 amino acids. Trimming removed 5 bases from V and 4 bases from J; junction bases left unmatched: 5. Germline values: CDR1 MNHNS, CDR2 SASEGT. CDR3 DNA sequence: TGTGCCAGCAGTCCCGGGCGGGGGTACAATGAGCAGTTCTTC. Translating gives CASSPGRGYNEQFF.

The CDR3 protein is CASSLDRGPSYEQYF. The CDR3 DNA reads TGTGCCAGCAGTCTGGACAGGGGCCCCTCCTACGAGCAGTACTTC. The chain uses TRBV2 and TRBJ2-7, with TRBD1 matching over 9 bases. The CDR3 contains 15 residues. V dropped 5 bases and J dropped 0; count of bases not matched to a gene: 5. Germline V CDR1 and CDR2: SNHLY, FYNNEI.